These 21 T cell receptor beta chains share one sample of origin, sequenced in a study of blood T cell dynamics during melanoma immunotherapy. Regarding time point: week 3, after first cycle of checkpoint inhibitor. Method: immunoSEQ multiplex PCR; TCRdb's copy keeps in-frame clones and lacks some. The data show 15,000 or so clones, less than 95% seen once. Sample: effector memory CD8+ T cells from blood, taken from a patient treated with checkpoint blockade. These receptors came from a human donor with melanoma.

J is TRBJ1-2 and V is TRBV2; unclear D gene. V lost 8 bases and J 4 bases, leaving 14 bases between the germline ends. The CDR3 contains 13 residues. Germline assignment: CDR1 SNHLY and CDR2 FYNNEI. The CDR3 region is CASLGDSSYGYTF. For the CDR3, the DNA is TGTGCCAGCTTAGGAGACTCCAGCTATGGCTACACCTTC. Complete variable domain (other parts from reference TRBV2 and TRBJ1-2): EPEVTQTPSHQVTQMGQEVILRCVPISNHLYFYWYRQILGQKVEFLVSFYNNEISEKSEIFDDQFSVERPDGSNFTLKIRSTKLEDSAMYFCASLGDSSYGYTFGSGTRLTVV.

The chain recombines TRBV5-4 with TRBJ2-1; D unclear. This CDR3 has 13 amino acids. Germline V CDR1 and CDR2: SGHNT, YYREEE (reference sequence). Between the trimmed V and J ends, which lost 1 base and 8 bases, there was a span of 10 bases. The CDR3 DNA is TGTGCCAGCAGCTTGCCGCTTCGGCATGAGCAGTTCTTC. Amino acid sequence: CASSLPLRHEQFF.

V gene TRBV25-1 combines with J gene TRBJ1-3; D gene unclear. V dropped 4 bases and J dropped 4 bases, with 14 bases sitting between them. CDR3 length: 15 amino acids. CDR1 is MGHDK, CDR2 SYGVNS, per germline. CDR3 nucleotide sequence: TGTGCCAGCAGTGGCGACCTAAAAGAGGGAAACACCATATATTTT. Protein sequence: CASSGDLKEGNTIYF.

The chain carries TRBV27 and TRBJ2-1; 7 bases are shared with TRBD2. J lost 5 bases, V lost 2 bases, and 3 bases had no gene match. The CDR3 runs to 14 residues. Per germline, CDR1 MNHEY and CDR2 SMNVEV (reference sequence). CDR3 amino acids: CASSLAGVNNEQFF. The CDR3 nucleotides read TGTGCCAGCAGTTTAGCGGGAGTGAACAATGAGCAGTTCTTC.

This rearrangement joins TRBV6-5 to TRBJ2-4; D unclear. Deletions cut 6 bases from V and 2 bases from J, with 11 bases between. The V gene's germline CDR1 is MNHEY and CDR2 SVGAGI. The CDR3 spans 14 residues. CDR3 in DNA: TGTGCCAGCAGCCCCCTAAGGTCCAAAAACATTCAGTACTTC. Translation gives CASSPLRSKNIQYF.

The chain combines TRBV27 with TRBJ2-5; D might be TRBD1 (6 bases). This CDR3 is built from 18 residues. The V and J ends lost 2 bases and 5 bases respectively, with 24 bases between them. Germline V CDR1 and CDR2: MNHEY, SMNVEV (reference sequence). The CDR3 region is CASSLRRSGVNLRETQYF. In DNA form, the CDR3 reads TGTGCCAGCAGTTTAAGGCGGTCAGGGGTAAATCTTAGGGAGACCCAGTACTTC.

This clone showed up just once. The V call is TRBV29-1, the J call TRBJ2-3; weak D call: TRBD1 (5 bases). The V and J ends lost 2 bases and 0 bases respectively, with 12 bases between them. The CDR3 is 15 residues long. Germline assignment: CDR1 SQVTM and CDR2 ANQGSEA. CDR3 protein: CSVEPGLSSTDTQYF. CDR3 DNA: TGCAGCGTTGAACCAGGGTTGTCTAGCACAGATACGCAGTATTTT.

The J gene is TRBJ2-7, the V gene TRBV7-9; D might be TRBD1 (6 bases). The germline CDR1 and CDR2 sequences are SEHNR and FQNEAQ (reference sequence). The CDR3 loop spans 12 amino acids. V lost 6 bases to trimming and J lost 5 bases, with 11 bases between them. The CDR3 here is CASRSQGNEQYF. CDR3 bases: TGTGCCAGCAGATCTCAGGGGAACGAGCAGTACTTC. Complete variable domain (other parts from reference TRBV7-9 and TRBJ2-7): DTGVSQNPRHKITKRGQNVTFRCDPISEHNRLYWYRQTLGQGPEFLTYFQNEAQLEKSRLLSDRFSAERPKGSFSTLEIQRTEQGDSAMYLCASRSQGNEQYFGPGTRLTVT.

This chain joins TRBV11-2 and TRBJ2-5, with TRBD2 identical over 13 bases. Germline CDR1 SGHAT, CDR2 FQNNGV. V lost 3 bases and J lost 4; bases outside the gene matches: 5. The CDR3 totals 16 residues. This CDR3 reads CASSFATSGRVETQYF. The CDR3 DNA is TGTGCCAGCAGCTTCGCTACTAGCGGGAGGGTAGAGACCCAGTACTTC.

This chain connects TRBV7-9 to TRBJ1-2; D is uncertain. CDR1 is SEHNR and CDR2 is FQNEAQ in the germline V gene (reference sequence). V was clipped by 2 bases and J by 8 bases, with 18 bases between them. The CDR3 runs 15 residues. The CDR3 protein is CASSLLATVAEGYTF. Here the CDR3 DNA reads TGTGCCAGCAGCTTACTTGCGACCGTTGCGGAAGGCTACACCTTC.

The CDR3: CASSTRTAFSSPLHF. DNA for the CDR3: TGTGCCAGCAGCACGCGGACAGCGTTTAGTTCACCCCTCCACTTT. The chain joins TRBV14 to TRBJ1-6, with D maybe TRBD1 (6 bases). V was pared by 5 bases and J by 9 bases, with 17 bases between. Germline CDR1 reads SGHDN; CDR2 reads FVKESK. This CDR3 has 15 amino acids.

The chain couples TRBV28 to TRBJ2-7, with TRBD1 matching 9 bases. The germline gives CDR1 MDHEN, CDR2 SYDVKM. V was pared by 6 bases and J by 2 bases, with 5 bases of the junction left unmatched. The CDR3 extends over 14 amino acids. The CDR3 DNA is TGTGCCAGCAGCCGCGGGACAGGGACCTACGAGCAGTACTTC. Protein product: CASSRGTGTYEQYF. Supplemented by reference TRBV28 and TRBJ2-7, the full variable domain reads DVKVTQSSRYLVKRTGEKVFLECVQDMDHENMFWYRQDPGLGLRLIYFSYDVKMKEKGDIPEGYSVSREKKERFSLILESASTNQTSMYLCASSRGTGTYEQYFGPGTRLTVT.

This chain links TRBV10-1 with TRBJ2-1; 14 bases match TRBD2. The CDR3 runs 18 residues. The germline CDR1 and CDR2 sequences are WNHNN and SYGVQD (reference sequence). V lost 11 bases to trimming and J lost 5 bases; unmatched junction nucleotides: 17. The CDR3 loop reads CARSHYPGLAGDHNEQFF. The CDR3 region has the DNA TGCGCCCGCTCTCATTACCCGGGACTAGCGGGAGACCACAATGAGCAGTTCTTC.

This rearrangement joins TRBV9 to TRBJ2-7; D gene uncertain. Germline CDR1 reads SGDLS; CDR2 reads YYNGEE. V was shortened by 4 bases and J by 7 bases, with 15 bases between the two germline ends. This CDR3 region has 13 residues. The CDR3 nucleotides are TGTGCCAGCAGCCCATCCCCGGTATTGGAGCAGTACTTC. It codes for CASSPSPVLEQYF.

The V and J genes are TRBV7-2 and TRBJ1-4; D is unresolved. V dropped 5 bases and J dropped 3 bases, with 19 bases sitting between them. Germline V CDR1 and CDR2: SGHTA, FQGNSA. CDR3 length equals 17 residues. Here the CDR3 reads CASSPGEGRYPNEKLFF. Written as DNA, the CDR3 is TGTGCCAGCAGCCCCGGAGAAGGGCGTTATCCTAATGAAAAACTGTTTTTT.

The chain links TRBV28 to TRBJ1-5; 7 nucleotides align to TRBD1. This CDR3 is built from 13 residues. V lost 7 bases to trimming and J lost 7 bases; unmatched junction nucleotides: 7. Germline-derived CDR1 and CDR2 are MDHEN and SYDVKM. CDR3 protein: CASMPGGQQPQHF. CDR3 in DNA: TGTGCCAGCATGCCAGGGGGGCAACAGCCCCAGCATTTT.

A single count supports this clone. The CDR3 region is CASRVTGENQPQHF. CDR3 nucleotides: TGTGCCAGCAGGGTGACAGGGGAGAATCAGCCCCAGCATTTT. V gene TRBV21-1 combines with J gene TRBJ1-5; TRBD1, as called in the table, went unchecked against the DNA. TRBV21-1 is tagged as a pseudogene. The CDR3 extends over 14 amino acids.

J is TRBJ2-3 and V is TRBV5-4, with TRBD1 matching 9 bases. The V segment lost 4 bases and the J segment 2 bases; nucleotides outside the gene matches: 8. This CDR3 spans 16 amino acids. Germline V gene sequence: CDR1 SGHNT, CDR2 YYREEE (reference sequence). In DNA, the CDR3 is TGTGCCAGCAGCCCGGACAGGGGTCGGGACACAGATACGCAGTATTTT. This codes for CASSPDRGRDTDTQYF.

The V call is TRBV5-1, the J call TRBJ2-1; perhaps TRBD2 as D (7 bases). Between the trimmed V and J ends, which lost 4 bases and 1 base, there was a span of 12 bases. Germline V CDR1 and CDR2: SGHRS, YFSETQ. CDR3 length: 15 amino acids. CDR3 sequence reads: CASSTEGGSYNEQFF. In DNA form, the CDR3 reads TGCGCCAGCAGCACGGAGGGGGGGTCCTACAATGAGCAGTTCTTC.

The V gene is TRBV19, the J gene TRBJ1-1, with 7 bases aligning to TRBD1. Losses at the gene ends were 9 bases for V and 0 bases for J; bases not matched to a gene: 10. There are 15 residues in the CDR3. Per germline, CDR1 LNHDA and CDR2 SQIVND (reference sequence). CDR3 sequence reads: CARLGQDYLNTEAFF. The CDR3, as DNA: TGTGCCAGACTCGGACAGGACTATTTGAACACTGAAGCTTTCTTT.

The chain is built from TRBV7-6 and TRBJ2-3; 10 bases match TRBD2. CDR1 is SGHVS, CDR2 FNYEAQ, per germline. The ends lost 3 bases at V and 0 bases at J; junction bases unmatched: 12. The CDR3 runs to 19 residues. The CDR3 sequence: CASSLLRAGGPASTDTQYF. The CDR3 DNA reads as TGTGCCAGCAGCTTGCTTAGAGCGGGAGGGCCCGCTAGCACAGATACGCAGTATTTT.